This entry features one T cell receptor (beta chain) sequence. These data belong to a study of identical twins. TCRdb itself ran the 5' RACE reads through MiXCR, one entry per CDR3 protein. The data hold around 490,000 distinct CDR3 sequences, with roughly an eighth observed a single time. The germline CDR1 and CDR2 sequences are LNHNV and YYDKDF (reference sequence). V was pared by 0 bases and J by 4 bases, with 13 bases between. The CDR3 is 15 amino acids. The sample was also reused in another study, on yellow fever vaccine responses in identical twins.

The chain employs TRBV15 and TRBJ2-7; tentatively, D is TRBD1 (7 bases). The source material was CD4+ T cells sorted from blood. The receptor's source is a woman between 18 and 29 years old in good health. The CDR3 DNA reads TGTGCCACCAGCAGAGAGCGGGACAGAAATTACGAGCAGTACTTC. Encoded protein: CATSRERDRNYEQYF.